This T cell receptor (beta chain) was recorded in a study of OX40 agonist ivuxolimab in advanced cancers. Study background: With a range of 23 to 79, age averaged approximately 55 years, and nearly 85% were male. Overall study results and limits: Within 6 weeks, CD4+ and CD8+ blood T cells expanded clonally at 0.1 to 3.0 mg/kg. Low normalized clonal expansion also occurred in some nonresponding patients.

A word on this clone: Its antigen remains unidentified.

V gave up 3 bases and J gave up 5 bases; unmatched junction bases: 9. The CDR3 extends over 15 amino acids. Per the germline V gene, CDR1 is SGHRS and CDR2 is YFSETQ. TCRdb's table, derived via immunoSEQ multiplex PCR, lists solely in-frame clones and lacks some. The table records roughly 58,000 clones, about 93% of them present only once. The input for sequencing was CD4+ or CD8+ T cells sorted from blood, taken in a trial of the OX40 agonist ivuxolimab. The source of this sequence is an adult with an advanced solid tumor such as melanoma, head and neck, liver or kidney cancer. The gene calls are TRBV5-1 and TRBJ1-2, with 8 bases lining up with TRBD1. The CDR3 loop reads CASSSEGQAVYGYTF. In DNA form, the CDR3 reads TGCGCCAGCAGCTCCGAGGGACAGGCTGTTTATGGCTACACCTTC.